A single sample is the source of the 15 T cell receptor beta chains below, sequenced in a study of Ad26.COV2.S vaccination and SARS-CoV-2 variants. Treatment noted: roughly 18 received Ad26.COV2.S at low or high dose, single or two shots; roughly five received placebo; per-sample allocation not given. Samples analyzed were those drawn on day 63 after the first vaccine or placebo injection. Produced via immunoSEQ multiplex PCR; TCRdb's table is partial and in-frame only. Of 380,000 or so clones listed, roughly 85% are singletons. The material was peripheral blood, obtained in a trial of Ad26.COV2.S vaccine versus placebo. All receptors derive from a person between 18 and 59 years old who received the Ad26.COV2.S COVID-19 vaccine or a placebo.

This CDR3 reads CASSPGRTIQETQYF. In DNA form, the CDR3 reads TGCGCCAGCAGCCCCGGACGGACGATTCAAGAGACCCAGTACTTC. This chain joins TRBV5-1 and TRBJ2-5; no reliable D call. CDR3 length: 15 residues. Germline V gene data show CDR1 as SGHRS and CDR2 as YFSETQ. Trimming shortened V by 4 bases and J by 2 bases, and 15 bases separated the two germline ends.

The V and J genes are TRBV10-3 and TRBJ2-2; tentative D call: TRBD1 (6 bases). V dropped 2 bases and J dropped 5 bases, with 6 bases sitting between them. Germline CDR1 reads ENHRY; CDR2 reads SYGVKD. The CDR3 spans 13 residues. In DNA, the CDR3 is TGTGCCATCAGTGAGACAGGGACCGGGGAGCTGTTTTTT. Encoded protein: CAISETGTGELFF.

The chain links TRBV19 to TRBJ1-1; no definite D call. Germline V gene data show CDR1 as LNHDA and CDR2 as SQIVND (reference sequence). The V and J ends lost 5 bases and 3 bases respectively, with 16 bases between them. The CDR3 loop spans 15 amino acids. CDR3 in DNA: TGTGCCAGTAGTCGGCCTGGGTGGGAGGACACTGAAGCTTTCTTT. Protein product: CASSRPGWEDTEAFF.

The rearrangement uses TRBV9 and TRBJ1-3; the D is unclear. CDR1 and CDR2 from the germline V gene are SGDLS and YYNGEE. The CDR3 sequence is 14 residues long. The V and J ends lost 3 bases and 0 bases respectively, with 7 bases between them. DNA of the CDR3: TGTGCCAGCAGCGGTCAAATCTCTGGAAACACCATATATTTT. This sequence encodes CASSGQISGNTIYF.

V gene TRBV18 combines with J gene TRBJ1-1; D may be TRBD1 (5 bases). With 2 bases removed from V and 7 bases from J, the gap between germline ends came to 11 bases. Germline values: CDR1 KGHSH, CDR2 LQKENI. The CDR3 spans 13 residues. The CDR3 coding sequence is TGTGCCAGCTCACCAGGCAGGGCTGGTGAAGCTTTCTTT. It yields the protein CASSPGRAGEAFF.

The chain uses TRBV19 and TRBJ2-6, with 8 bases identical to TRBD2. From germline, CDR1 is LNHDA and CDR2 SQIVND (reference sequence). J lost 2 bases, V lost 5 bases, and 2 bases had no gene match. The CDR3 runs 15 residues. In nucleotides, the CDR3 is TGTGCCAGTAGTCCCGGGGGGGCTGGGGCCAACGTCCTGACTTTC. Residues: CASSPGGAGANVLTF.

CDR3 DNA sequence: TGTGCCAGCAGTGATGGACAGATCAGGGGAAACACCATATATTTT. The encoded protein is CASSDGQIRGNTIYF. The chain is built from TRBV2 and TRBJ1-3, with a weak D call TRBD1 (6 bases). Germline V gene sequence: CDR1 SNHLY, CDR2 FYNNEI. The germline V and J ends were trimmed by 3 bases and 4 bases, with 13 bases remaining between them. CDR3 length equals 15 residues.

The rearrangement links TRBV4-2 to TRBJ2-1; 9 bases line up with TRBD2. The CDR3 totals 16 residues. Germline V lookup: CDR1 LGHNA, CDR2 YNFKEQ. The V segment lost 0 bases and the J segment 4 bases; nucleotides outside the gene matches: 4. In DNA form, the CDR3 reads TGTGCCAGCAGCCAAGATACGAGCGGGGGGTACAATGAGCAGTTCTTC. This sequence encodes CASSQDTSGGYNEQFF.

V and J are TRBV19 and TRBJ1-1; D ambiguous. V dropped 2 bases and J dropped 10 bases, with 17 bases sitting between them. Germline CDR1 and CDR2: LNHDA and SQIVND (reference sequence). The CDR3 loop spans 14 amino acids. The CDR3 DNA sequence: TGTGCCAGTAGTATAAGGGTCCCGGGCCTTGGAGCTTTCTTT. Its protein product is CASSIRVPGLGAFF. Together with reference TRBV19 and TRBJ1-1, the CDR3 gives the full variable domain: DGGITQSPKYLFRKEGQNVTLSCEQNLNHDAMYWYRQDPGQGLRLIYYSQIVNDFQKGDIAEGYSVSREKKESFPLTVTSAQKNPTAFYLCASSIRVPGLGAFFGQGTRLTVV.

The chain uses TRBV7-2 and TRBJ1-6, with no clear D. V was pared by 1 base and J by 0 bases, with 7 bases between. Germline CDR1 reads SGHTA; CDR2 reads FQGNSA. The CDR3 is made up of 16 amino acids. The CDR3 spells CASSLGTASYNSPLHF. DNA of the CDR3: TGTGCCAGCAGCTTAGGAACGGCCTCCTATAATTCACCCCTCCACTTT. The full variable domain, completed using reference TRBV7-2 and TRBJ1-6, is GAGVSQSPSNKVTEKGKDVELRCDPISGHTALYWYRQSLGQGLEFLIYFQGNSAPDKSGLPSDRFSAERTGGSVSTLTIQRTQQEDSAVYLCASSLGTASYNSPLHFGNGTRLTVT.

This clone was counted a single time. The chain recombines TRBV19 with TRBJ2-3, with 8 bases aligning to TRBD1. CDR3 length: 17 amino acids. Germline V gene sequence: CDR1 LNHDA, CDR2 SQIVND (reference sequence). V trimming: 5 bases; J trimming: 0 bases; junction bases outside the gene matches: 10. CDR3 DNA sequence: TGTGCCAGTAGTCGATGGGCGGACAGGGCTAGCACAGATACGCAGTATTTT. It translates to CASSRWADRASTDTQYF.

V gene TRBV7-9 combines with J gene TRBJ1-2; tentative D call: TRBD1 (5 bases). Germline V lookup: CDR1 SEHNR, CDR2 FQNEAQ (reference sequence). The CDR3 has 17 amino acids. Deletions cut 2 bases from V and 4 bases from J, with 20 bases between. CDR3 nucleotide sequence: TGTGCCAGCAGCTTACTTACGGGCTCCGGGGGAGGCTATGGCTACACCTTC. Translating gives CASSLLTGSGGGYGYTF.

The chain carries TRBV7-9 and TRBJ2-4; TRBD1 agrees at 8 bases. Germline V gene data show CDR1 as SEHNR and CDR2 as FQNEAQ (reference sequence). V lost 6 bases, J lost 7 bases, and 8 bases stayed unmatched. The length of the CDR3 is 14 residues. The CDR3 bases are TGTGCCAGCAGTTCGACAGGGGAGAGGAACATTCAGTACTTC. Translation gives CASSSTGERNIQYF.

This chain joins TRBV5-1 and TRBJ1-1; 10 bases align to TRBD1. CDR3 size: 19 residues. J lost 5 bases, V lost 2 bases, and 18 bases had no gene match. From germline, CDR1 is SGHRS and CDR2 YFSETQ. The CDR3 here is CASSLLGTGARSRGTEAFF. CDR3 coding DNA: TGCGCCAGCAGCTTACTTGGGACAGGGGCTCGGTCCCGGGGGACTGAAGCTTTCTTT. The full variable domain, its missing parts supplied by reference TRBV5-1 and TRBJ1-1, is KAGVTQTPRYLIKTRGQQVTLSCSPISGHRSVSWYQQTPGQGLQFLFEYFSETQRNKGNFPGRFSGRQFSNSRSEMNVSTLELGDSALYLCASSLLGTGARSRGTEAFFGQGTRLTVV.

In its sample, this clone was seen once. The rearrangement links TRBV5-1 to TRBJ2-5; 7 nucleotides align to TRBD1. With 0 bases clipped from V and 5 bases from J, the junction kept 10 bases outside the gene matches. Germline lookup yields CDR1 SGHRS and CDR2 YFSETQ. The CDR3 is 16 residues long. CDR3 bases: TGCGCCAGCAGCTTGGCCAAGACAGGGAGCTGGGAGACCCAGTACTTC. It codes for CASSLAKTGSWETQYF.